A selection of T cell receptor beta chains follows, all from one sample in a study of cytomegalovirus exposure and HLA in healthy donors. Using immunoSEQ multiplex PCR, the repertoire was profiled, and TCRdb retains in-frame clones only, with some absent. This sample contains about 170,000 clones. Sequenced material: PBMCs. The origin of the receptors is a woman aged 18-29 years in good health and CMV-seropositive. Each CDR3 is given with its conserved first and last residue. The D gene is left open where the match is weak.

d_call: TRBD1; j_call: TRBJ1-1; v_call: TRBV6-5; cdr3_nt: TGTGCCAGCAGTTCTACAGGGGGCCAAACTGAAGCTTTCTTT; cdr3_aa: CASSSTGGQTEAFF
d_call: TRBD1; j_call: TRBJ1-5; v_call: TRBV2; cdr3_nt: TGTGCCAGCAAGACAGGGGGTAGCAATCAGCCCCAGCATTTT; cdr3_aa: CASKTGGSNQPQHF
d_call: .; j_call: TRBJ1-1; v_call: TRBV6-5; cdr3_nt: TGTGCCAGCAGTTACTCGATATGGGGGGACACTGAAGCTTTCTTT; cdr3_aa: CASSYSIWGDTEAFF
d_call: TRBD1; j_call: TRBJ1-2; v_call: TRBV6-5; cdr3_nt: TGTGCCAGCAAGGGGGACAGTATCGCTGGAGGCTACACCTTC; cdr3_aa: CASKGDSIAGGYTF
d_call: TRBD1; j_call: TRBJ2-5; v_call: TRBV15; cdr3_nt: TGTGCCACCAGCGAGGAATTGACAGGGTGGGAGACCCAGTACTTC; cdr3_aa: CATSEELTGWETQYF
d_call: TRBD2; j_call: TRBJ2-2; v_call: TRBV28; cdr3_nt: TGTGCCAGCAAAGGGACTAGCGAGTTCACCGGGGAGCTGTTTTTT; cdr3_aa: CASKGTSEFTGELFF
d_call: .; j_call: TRBJ1-5; v_call: TRBV2; cdr3_nt: TGTGCCAGCAGTGGAGCCAGGGGCAATCAGCCCCAGCATTTT; cdr3_aa: CASSGARGNQPQHF
d_call: .; j_call: TRBJ2-5; v_call: TRBV6-1; cdr3_nt: TGTGCCAGCAGCACGGGACTCCCCCCGAGGGCCCAGTACTTC; cdr3_aa: CASSTGLPPRAQYF
d_call: .; j_call: TRBJ1-3; v_call: TRBV6-5; cdr3_nt: TGTGCCAGCAGTTACTCGTCTTACTCTGGAAACACCATATATTTT; cdr3_aa: CASSYSSYSGNTIYF
d_call: .; j_call: TRBJ1-1; v_call: TRBV10-3; cdr3_nt: TGTGCCACCCGCCCTGGCACAGGGAAGGATCGGACTGAAGCTTTCTTT; cdr3_aa: CATRPGTGKDRTEAFF
d_call: .; j_call: TRBJ1-2; v_call: TRBV7-9; cdr3_nt: TGTGCCAGCAGCCCTACACACCAGAGGGACACCTTC; cdr3_aa: CASSPTHQRDTF
d_call: TRBD2; j_call: TRBJ2-5; v_call: TRBV5-1; cdr3_nt: TGCGCCAGCAGCTTGACGCTAGCGGGAGCGTTATCAGGAGAGACCCAGTACTTC; cdr3_aa: CASSLTLAGALSGETQYF
d_call: TRBD2; j_call: TRBJ2-1; v_call: TRBV7-6; cdr3_nt: TGTGCCAGCAGCCCCGGGAGCGGGGGGGGAGTAGGCTCCTACAATGAGCAGTTCTTC; cdr3_aa: CASSPGSGGGVGSYNEQFF
d_call: TRBD1; j_call: TRBJ1-1; v_call: TRBV11-3; cdr3_nt: TGTGCCAGCAGCTTAGTTCCGGGACAGGGTGGTACTGAAGCTTTCTTT; cdr3_aa: CASSLVPGQGGTEAFF
d_call: .; j_call: TRBJ1-2; v_call: TRBV7-2; cdr3_nt: TGTGCCAGCAGCCCCCCAGGTCAGGCAATCGGCTATGGCTACACCTTC; cdr3_aa: CASSPPGQAIGYGYTF
d_call: .; j_call: TRBJ1-1; v_call: TRBV7-2; cdr3_nt: TGTGCCAGCAGCTTAGTCCGGGGGGCGGGAACTGAAGCTTTCTTT; cdr3_aa: CASSLVRGAGTEAFF
d_call: TRBD2; j_call: TRBJ2-7; v_call: TRBV5-6; cdr3_nt: TGTGCCAGCAGCTTTGATGGACTAGCTTACGAGCAGTACTTC; cdr3_aa: CASSFDGLAYEQYF
d_call: TRBD2; j_call: TRBJ2-1; v_call: TRBV2; cdr3_nt: TGTGCCAGCAGTGGGTTAAGACTAGCGGCACATGACAATGAGCAGTTCTTC; cdr3_aa: CASSGLRLAAHDNEQFF
d_call: TRBD1; j_call: TRBJ1-6; v_call: TRBV6-1; cdr3_nt: TGTGCCAGCACCACTGGACAGGCATATTCACCCCTCCACTTT; cdr3_aa: CASTTGQAYSPLHF
d_call: TRBD1; j_call: TRBJ2-4; v_call: TRBV30; cdr3_nt: TGTGCCCACGGCCGGGCAGGGGGTCCCAAAAACATTCAGTACTTC; cdr3_aa: CAHGRAGGPKNIQYF
d_call: .; j_call: TRBJ2-3; v_call: TRBV6-1; cdr3_nt: TGTGCCAGCAGTGAAGCGGGTCTTTCCAGGGATACGCAGTATTTT; cdr3_aa: CASSEAGLSRDTQYF
d_call: TRBD2; j_call: TRBJ2-2; v_call: TRBV10-3; cdr3_nt: TGTGCCATCAGTGGTGGGACTAGCGGACTCACCGGGGAGCTGTTTTTT; cdr3_aa: CAISGGTSGLTGELFF
d_call: TRBD2; j_call: TRBJ2-7; v_call: TRBV7-2; cdr3_nt: TGTGCCAGCAGCAAACAGGGGAGCCTTTCTAGCGGGAGGCACTTC; cdr3_aa: CASSKQGSLSSGRHF
d_call: TRBD1; j_call: TRBJ1-2; v_call: TRBV18; cdr3_nt: TGTGCCAGCTCCCCAGAGGGACAGGGTACTGGCTACACCTTC; cdr3_aa: CASSPEGQGTGYTF
d_call: .; j_call: TRBJ2-7; v_call: TRBV30; cdr3_nt: TGTGCCTGGAGTCCGGCAGCCCCCCAGGGGCAGTACTTC; cdr3_aa: CAWSPAAPQGQYF
d_call: TRBD1; j_call: TRBJ1-2; v_call: TRBV2; cdr3_nt: TGTGCCAGCAGTGCCGGGACAGGGGGCGGCTACACCTTC; cdr3_aa: CASSAGTGGGYTF
d_call: .; j_call: TRBJ2-7; v_call: TRBV7-2; cdr3_nt: TGTGCCAGCAGCACCAGACTAGGATCAGGCGAGCAGTACTTC; cdr3_aa: CASSTRLGSGEQYF
d_call: TRBD2; j_call: TRBJ2-2; v_call: TRBV30; cdr3_nt: TGTGCCTGGAGACTAGCGGGGCCAAACACCGGGGAGCTGTTTTTT; cdr3_aa: CAWRLAGPNTGELFF
d_call: TRBD1; j_call: TRBJ2-7; v_call: TRBV30; cdr3_nt: TGTGCCTTTATAACCGGGACAGGGGGCTACGAGCAGTACTTC; cdr3_aa: CAFITGTGGYEQYF
d_call: .; j_call: TRBJ1-2; v_call: TRBV6-5; cdr3_nt: TGTGCCAGCAGTTACGAGGGGAGGCGTGGAGGCTACACCTTC; cdr3_aa: CASSYEGRRGGYTF
d_call: TRBD2; j_call: TRBJ2-7; v_call: TRBV4-2; cdr3_nt: TGTGCCAGCAGCCAAGAGGGGACTAGCGGAGAGAACGAGCAGTACTTC; cdr3_aa: CASSQEGTSGENEQYF
d_call: .; j_call: TRBJ1-4; v_call: TRBV4-2; cdr3_nt: TGTGCCAGCAGCCAAGCCTCCAGGGGAACGAGTGAAAAACTGTTTTTT; cdr3_aa: CASSQASRGTSEKLFF
d_call: .; j_call: TRBJ2-5; v_call: TRBV5-1; cdr3_nt: TGCGCCAGCAGCTTGGTGCCCAGGGGTAACGAGACCCAGTACTTC; cdr3_aa: CASSLVPRGNETQYF
d_call: TRBD2; j_call: TRBJ2-1; v_call: TRBV27; cdr3_nt: TGTGCCAGCAGTTTATGGGGACCCCGTTCGGGGGGGAGGGTTTCGGATGAGCAGTTCTTC; cdr3_aa: CASSLWGPRSGGRVSDEQFF
d_call: .; j_call: TRBJ1-2; v_call: TRBV29-1; cdr3_nt: TGCAGCGCCCGTCTGGGGGGAATAGCTAACTATGGCTACACCTTC; cdr3_aa: CSARLGGIANYGYTF
d_call: .; j_call: TRBJ2-2; v_call: TRBV19; cdr3_nt: TGTGCCAGTAGTACCCACCGAGCGGCAGAAAGCGGTAGCGGGGAGCTGTTTTTT; cdr3_aa: CASSTHRAAESGSGELFF
d_call: .; j_call: TRBJ2-5; v_call: TRBV7-9; cdr3_nt: TGTGCCAGCAGCTCAGACCTCGCAGGTTCCGAGACCCAGTACTTC; cdr3_aa: CASSSDLAGSETQYF
d_call: .; j_call: TRBJ2-1; v_call: TRBV7-6; cdr3_nt: TGTGCCAGCAGCTTAGATACTAGCTTCGGCAATGAGCAGTTCTTC; cdr3_aa: CASSLDTSFGNEQFF
d_call: TRBD2; j_call: TRBJ2-1; v_call: TRBV7-2; cdr3_nt: TGTGCCAGCAGCCCCGGGACTAGCGGGGGTTGGTATACTAGCGATGAGCAGTTCTTC; cdr3_aa: CASSPGTSGGWYTSDEQFF
d_call: TRBD2; j_call: TRBJ2-5; v_call: TRBV15; cdr3_nt: TGTGCCACCAGCAGGGGACTAGAGCAAGAGACCCAGTACTTC; cdr3_aa: CATSRGLEQETQYF
d_call: .; j_call: TRBJ1-5; v_call: TRBV25-1; cdr3_nt: TGTGCCAGCAGTGAGGGGGCTAACAATCAGCCCCAGCATTTT; cdr3_aa: CASSEGANNQPQHF
d_call: .; j_call: TRBJ1-1; v_call: TRBV27; cdr3_nt: TGTGCCAGCAGTACCTCAGGGGAAGGAACTGAAGCTTTCTTT; cdr3_aa: CASSTSGEGTEAFF
d_call: TRBD2; j_call: TRBJ2-1; v_call: TRBV9; cdr3_nt: TGTGCCAGCAGCCCAATCTGGACTAGCGGGGGCTACAATGAGCAGTTCTTC; cdr3_aa: CASSPIWTSGGYNEQFF
d_call: .; j_call: TRBJ1-4; v_call: TRBV9; cdr3_nt: TGTGCCAGCAGCCCCCGTCAGGACAGTAATGAAAAACTGTTTTTT; cdr3_aa: CASSPRQDSNEKLFF
d_call: .; j_call: TRBJ1-5; v_call: TRBV6-1; cdr3_nt: TGTGCCAGCAGTGATAGGGGGAAGGGGAAGCCCCAGCATTTT; cdr3_aa: CASSDRGKGKPQHF